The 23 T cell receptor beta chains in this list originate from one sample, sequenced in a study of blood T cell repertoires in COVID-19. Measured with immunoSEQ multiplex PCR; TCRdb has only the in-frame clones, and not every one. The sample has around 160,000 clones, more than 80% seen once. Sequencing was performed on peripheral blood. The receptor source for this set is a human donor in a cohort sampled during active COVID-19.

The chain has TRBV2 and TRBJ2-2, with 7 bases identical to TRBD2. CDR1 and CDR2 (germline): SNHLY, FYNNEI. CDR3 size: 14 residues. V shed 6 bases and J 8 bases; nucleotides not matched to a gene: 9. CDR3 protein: CASSRTRNQGELFF. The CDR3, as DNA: TGTGCCAGCAGCCGGACTAGAAATCAGGGGGAGCTGTTTTTT.

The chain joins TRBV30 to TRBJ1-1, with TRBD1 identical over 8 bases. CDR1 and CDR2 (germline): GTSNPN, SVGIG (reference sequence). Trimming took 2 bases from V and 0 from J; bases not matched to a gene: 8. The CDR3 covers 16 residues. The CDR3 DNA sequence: TGTGCCTGGAGTCGGCAGGGGGCGAATATGAACACTGAAGCTTTCTTT. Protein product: CAWSRQGANMNTEAFF.

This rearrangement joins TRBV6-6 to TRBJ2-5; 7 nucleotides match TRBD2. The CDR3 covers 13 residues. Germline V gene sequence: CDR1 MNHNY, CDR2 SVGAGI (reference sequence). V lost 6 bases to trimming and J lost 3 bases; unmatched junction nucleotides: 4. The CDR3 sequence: CASRPSGEETQYF. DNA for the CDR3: TGTGCCAGCAGGCCGAGCGGGGAAGAGACCCAGTACTTC.

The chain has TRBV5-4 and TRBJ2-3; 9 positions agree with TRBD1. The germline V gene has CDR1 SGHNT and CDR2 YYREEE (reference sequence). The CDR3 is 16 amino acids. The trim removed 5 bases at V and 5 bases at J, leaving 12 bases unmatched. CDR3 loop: CASRPGNRGRVDTQYF. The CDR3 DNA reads TGTGCCAGCAGACCCGGGAACAGGGGGCGGGTAGATACGCAGTATTTT.

CDR3 DNA: TGTGCCAGCAGCCAGGGGACAGGACGGGACGAGCAGTACTTC. Amino acid sequence: CASSQGTGRDEQYF. This chain links TRBV9 with TRBJ2-7; 8 nucleotides line up with TRBD1. The germline V gene has CDR1 SGDLS and CDR2 YYNGEE. This CDR3 comprises 14 residues. The J segment lost 5 bases and the V segment lost 4 bases, leaving 8 bases of the junction unmatched.

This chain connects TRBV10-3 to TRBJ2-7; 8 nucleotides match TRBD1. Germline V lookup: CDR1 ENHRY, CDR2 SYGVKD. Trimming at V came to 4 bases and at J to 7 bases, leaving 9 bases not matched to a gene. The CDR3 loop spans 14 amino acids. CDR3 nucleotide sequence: TGTGCCATCAGTGCCCCGACAGGGGACAAGGAGCAGTACTTC. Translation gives CAISAPTGDKEQYF.

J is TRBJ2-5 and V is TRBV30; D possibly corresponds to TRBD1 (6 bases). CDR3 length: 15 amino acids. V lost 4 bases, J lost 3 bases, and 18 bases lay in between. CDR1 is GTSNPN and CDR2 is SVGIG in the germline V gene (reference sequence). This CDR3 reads CAWNPFQGTKETQYF. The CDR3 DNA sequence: TGTGCCTGGAACCCCTTCCAGGGGACCAAAGAGACCCAGTACTTC.

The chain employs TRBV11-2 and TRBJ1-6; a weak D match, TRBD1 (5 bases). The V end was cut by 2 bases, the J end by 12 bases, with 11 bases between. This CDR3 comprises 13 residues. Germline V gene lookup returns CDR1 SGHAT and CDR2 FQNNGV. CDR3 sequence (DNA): TGTGCCAGCAGCTTAAGGGGAAGGCAACCCCTCCACTTT. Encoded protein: CASSLRGRQPLHF.

In DNA form, the CDR3 reads TGTGCCAGCAGGGGGACAGGGGATTCACCCCTCCACTTT. This codes for CASRGTGDSPLHF. The rearrangement links TRBV2 to TRBJ1-6; 10 positions agree with TRBD1. CDR1 is SNHLY, CDR2 FYNNEI, per germline. This CDR3 comprises 13 residues. V gave up 6 bases and J gave up 8 bases; unmatched junction bases: 1.

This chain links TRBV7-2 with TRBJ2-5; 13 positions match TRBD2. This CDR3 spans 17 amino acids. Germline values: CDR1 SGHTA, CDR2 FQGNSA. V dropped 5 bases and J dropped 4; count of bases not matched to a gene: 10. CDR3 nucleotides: TGTGCCAGCAGCCTCCGCCTCGGACTAGCGGGAGTAGAGACCCAGTACTTC. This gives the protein CASSLRLGLAGVETQYF. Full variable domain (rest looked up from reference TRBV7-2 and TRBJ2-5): GAGVSQSPSNKVTEKGKDVELRCDPISGHTALYWYRQSLGQGLEFLIYFQGNSAPDKSGLPSDRFSAERTGGSVSTLTIQRTQQEDSAVYLCASSLRLGLAGVETQYFGPGTRLLVL.

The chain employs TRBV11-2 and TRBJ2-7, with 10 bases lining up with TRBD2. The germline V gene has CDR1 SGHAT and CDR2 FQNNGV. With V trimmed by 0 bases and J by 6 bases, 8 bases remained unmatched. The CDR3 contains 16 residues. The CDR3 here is CASSLDRLAGVSEQYF. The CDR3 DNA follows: TGTGCCAGCAGCTTAGATCGCCTAGCGGGAGTTTCCGAGCAGTACTTC.

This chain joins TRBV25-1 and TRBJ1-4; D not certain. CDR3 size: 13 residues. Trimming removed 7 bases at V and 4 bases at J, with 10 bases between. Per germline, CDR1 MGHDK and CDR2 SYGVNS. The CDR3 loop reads CASTGYGNEKLFF. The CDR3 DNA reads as TGTGCCAGCACGGGGTATGGTAATGAAAAACTGTTTTTT.

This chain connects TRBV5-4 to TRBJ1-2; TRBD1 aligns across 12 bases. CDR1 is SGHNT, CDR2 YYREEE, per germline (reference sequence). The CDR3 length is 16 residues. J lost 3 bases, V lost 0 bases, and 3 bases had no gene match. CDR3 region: CASSLGGQGADYGYTF. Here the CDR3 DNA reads TGTGCCAGCAGCTTGGGGGGACAGGGGGCCGACTATGGCTACACCTTC.

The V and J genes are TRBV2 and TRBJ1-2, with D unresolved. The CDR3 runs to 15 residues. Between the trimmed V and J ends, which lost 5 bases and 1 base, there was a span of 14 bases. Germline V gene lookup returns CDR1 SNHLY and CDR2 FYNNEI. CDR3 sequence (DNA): TGTGCCAGCAGTTTTGAGAACCAACGTAACTATGGCTACACCTTC. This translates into CASSFENQRNYGYTF.

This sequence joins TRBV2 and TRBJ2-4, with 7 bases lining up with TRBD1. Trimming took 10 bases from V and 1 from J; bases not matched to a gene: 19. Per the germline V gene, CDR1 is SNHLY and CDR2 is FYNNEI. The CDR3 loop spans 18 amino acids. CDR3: CATLLQGTAFNAKNIQYF. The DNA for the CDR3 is TGTGCCACCCTACTTCAAGGGACAGCATTTAATGCCAAAAACATTCAGTACTTC.

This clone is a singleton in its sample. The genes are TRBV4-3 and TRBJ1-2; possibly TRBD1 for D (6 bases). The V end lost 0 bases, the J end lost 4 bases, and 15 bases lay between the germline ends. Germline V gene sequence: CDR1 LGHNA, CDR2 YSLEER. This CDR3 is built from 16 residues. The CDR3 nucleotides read TGCGCCAGCAGCCAAGACTGGGGGCTTCGGTTCTATGGCTACACCTTC. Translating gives CASSQDWGLRFYGYTF.

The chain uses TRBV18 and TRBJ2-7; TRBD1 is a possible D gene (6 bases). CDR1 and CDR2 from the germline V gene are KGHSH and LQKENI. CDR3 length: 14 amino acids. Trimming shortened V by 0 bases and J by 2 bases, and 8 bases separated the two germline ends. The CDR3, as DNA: TGTGCCAGCTCACCACCGTACAGGGCCTACGAGCAGTACTTC. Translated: CASSPPYRAYEQYF.

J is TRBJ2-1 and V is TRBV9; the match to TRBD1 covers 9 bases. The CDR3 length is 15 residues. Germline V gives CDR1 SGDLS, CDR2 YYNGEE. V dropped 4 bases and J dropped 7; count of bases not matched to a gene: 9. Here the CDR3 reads CASSRQGDGNNEQFF. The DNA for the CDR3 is TGTGCCAGCAGCCGACAGGGGGATGGGAATAATGAGCAGTTCTTC.

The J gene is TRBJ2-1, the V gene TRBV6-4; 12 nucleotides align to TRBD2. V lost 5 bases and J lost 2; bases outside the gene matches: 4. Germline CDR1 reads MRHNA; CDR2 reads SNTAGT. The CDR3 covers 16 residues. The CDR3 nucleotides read TGTGCCAGCAGTCCCCGGACTAGCGGGACCTACAATGAGCAGTTCTTC. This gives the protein CASSPRTSGTYNEQFF.

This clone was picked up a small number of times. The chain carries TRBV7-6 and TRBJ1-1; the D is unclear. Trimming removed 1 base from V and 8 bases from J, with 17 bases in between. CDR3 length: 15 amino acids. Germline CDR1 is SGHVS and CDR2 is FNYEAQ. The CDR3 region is CASSLGKGGLQEAFF. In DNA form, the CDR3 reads TGTGCCAGCAGCTTAGGGAAGGGCGGGCTACAAGAAGCTTTCTTT.

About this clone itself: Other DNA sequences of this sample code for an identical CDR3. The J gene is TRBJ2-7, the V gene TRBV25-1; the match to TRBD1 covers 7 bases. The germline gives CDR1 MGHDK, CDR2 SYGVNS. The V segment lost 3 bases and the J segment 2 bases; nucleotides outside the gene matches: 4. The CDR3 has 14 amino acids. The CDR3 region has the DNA TGTGCCAGCAGTGACTCAGGGGGTCCCTACGAGCAGTACTTC. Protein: CASSDSGGPYEQYF.

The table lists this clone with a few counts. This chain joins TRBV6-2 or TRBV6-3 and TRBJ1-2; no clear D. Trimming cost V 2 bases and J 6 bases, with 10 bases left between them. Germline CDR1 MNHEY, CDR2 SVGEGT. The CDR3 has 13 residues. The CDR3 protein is CASSYDMVDGYTF. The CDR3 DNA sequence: TGTGCCAGCAGTTACGACATGGTGGATGGCTACACCTTC.

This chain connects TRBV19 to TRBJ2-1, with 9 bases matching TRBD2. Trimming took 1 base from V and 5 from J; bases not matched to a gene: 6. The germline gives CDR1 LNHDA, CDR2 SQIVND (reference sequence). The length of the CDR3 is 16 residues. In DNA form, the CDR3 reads TGTGCCAGTAGTATAGTGGCTAGCGGGAAAGACAATGAGCAGTTCTTC. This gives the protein CASSIVASGKDNEQFF.